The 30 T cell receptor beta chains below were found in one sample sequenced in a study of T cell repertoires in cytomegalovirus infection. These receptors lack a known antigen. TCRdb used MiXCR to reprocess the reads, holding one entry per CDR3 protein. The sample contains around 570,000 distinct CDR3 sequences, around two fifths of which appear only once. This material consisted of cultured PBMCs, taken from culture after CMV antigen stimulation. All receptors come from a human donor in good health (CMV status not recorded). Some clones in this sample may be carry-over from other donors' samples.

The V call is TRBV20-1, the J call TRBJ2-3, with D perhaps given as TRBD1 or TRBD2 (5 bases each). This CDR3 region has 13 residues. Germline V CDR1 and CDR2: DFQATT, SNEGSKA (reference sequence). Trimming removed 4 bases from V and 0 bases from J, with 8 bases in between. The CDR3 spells CSAIGTSTDTQYF. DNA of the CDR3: TGCAGTGCTATAGGGACCAGCACAGATACGCAGTATTTT.

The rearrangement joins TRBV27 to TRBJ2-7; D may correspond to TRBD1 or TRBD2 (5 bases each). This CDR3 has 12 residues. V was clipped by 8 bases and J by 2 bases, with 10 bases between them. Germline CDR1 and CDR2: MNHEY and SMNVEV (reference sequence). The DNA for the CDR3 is TGTGCCAGCTGGGACCAGACCTACGAGCAGTACTTC. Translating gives CASWDQTYEQYF.

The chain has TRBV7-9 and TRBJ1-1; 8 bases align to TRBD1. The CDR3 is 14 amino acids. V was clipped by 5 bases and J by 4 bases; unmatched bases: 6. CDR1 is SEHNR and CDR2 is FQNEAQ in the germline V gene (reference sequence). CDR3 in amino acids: CASSQQGGFTEAFF. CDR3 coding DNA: TGTGCCAGCAGCCAACAGGGGGGGTTCACTGAAGCTTTCTTT. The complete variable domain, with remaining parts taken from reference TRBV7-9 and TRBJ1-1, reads DTGVSQNPRHKITKRGQNVTFRCDPISEHNRLYWYRQTLGQGPEFLTYFQNEAQLEKSRLLSDRFSAERPKGSFSTLEIQRTEQGDSAMYLCASSQQGGFTEAFFGQGTRLTVV.

The CDR3, as DNA: TGTGCCAGCAGCTCGACAGACCGATACTATGGCTACACCTTC. Its protein product is CASSSTDRYYGYTF. This sequence joins TRBV7-9 and TRBJ1-2; D may be TRBD1 (5 bases). The ends were cut back, 4 bases at V and 3 bases at J, with 12 bases in the middle. The CDR3 spans 14 residues. Looked up from germline, CDR1 is SEHNR and CDR2 is FQNEAQ (reference sequence).

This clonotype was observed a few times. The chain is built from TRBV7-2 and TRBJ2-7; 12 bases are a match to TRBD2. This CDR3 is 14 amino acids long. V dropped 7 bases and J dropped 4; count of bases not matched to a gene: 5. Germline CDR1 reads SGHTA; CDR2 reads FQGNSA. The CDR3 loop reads CASTQTSGRYEQYF. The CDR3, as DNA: TGTGCCAGCACCCAGACTAGCGGGAGATACGAGCAGTACTTC.

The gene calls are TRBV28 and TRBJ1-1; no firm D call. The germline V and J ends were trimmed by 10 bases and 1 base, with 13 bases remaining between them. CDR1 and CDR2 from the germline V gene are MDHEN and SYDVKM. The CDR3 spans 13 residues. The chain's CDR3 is CATPRTPNTEAFF. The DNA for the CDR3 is TGTGCCACCCCGCGGACCCCGAACACTGAAGCTTTCTTT.

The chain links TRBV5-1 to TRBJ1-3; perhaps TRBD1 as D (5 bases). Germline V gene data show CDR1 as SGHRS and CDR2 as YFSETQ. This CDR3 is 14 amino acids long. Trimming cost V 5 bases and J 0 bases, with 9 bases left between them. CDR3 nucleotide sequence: TGCGCCAGCAGGGACACAAGCTCTGGAAACACCATATATTTT. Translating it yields CASRDTSSGNTIYF.

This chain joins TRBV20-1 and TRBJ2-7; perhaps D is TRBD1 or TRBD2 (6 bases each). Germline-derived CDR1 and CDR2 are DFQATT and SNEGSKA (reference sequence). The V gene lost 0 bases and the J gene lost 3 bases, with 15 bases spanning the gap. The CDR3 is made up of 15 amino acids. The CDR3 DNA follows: TGCAGTGCTAGAGATTTAAACAGGGAGGTCTACGAGCAGTACTTC. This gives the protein CSARDLNREVYEQYF.

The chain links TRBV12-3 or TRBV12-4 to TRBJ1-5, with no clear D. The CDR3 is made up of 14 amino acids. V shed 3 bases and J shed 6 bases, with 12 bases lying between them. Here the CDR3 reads CASSFAPLGQPQHF. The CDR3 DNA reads TGTGCCAGCAGTTTCGCGCCGCTGGGTCAGCCCCAGCATTTT.

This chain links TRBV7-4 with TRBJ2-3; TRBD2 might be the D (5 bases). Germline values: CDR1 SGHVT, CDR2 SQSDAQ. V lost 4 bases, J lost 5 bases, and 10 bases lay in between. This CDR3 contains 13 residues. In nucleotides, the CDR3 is TGTGCCAGCAGCTGGGCAGGAGGAGATACGCAGTATTTT. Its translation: CASSWAGGDTQYF.

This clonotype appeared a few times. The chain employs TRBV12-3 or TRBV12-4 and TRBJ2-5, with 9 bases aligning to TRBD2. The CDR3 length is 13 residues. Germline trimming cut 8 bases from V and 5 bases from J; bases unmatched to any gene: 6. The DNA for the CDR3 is TGTGCCAGCCAGGGACTAGCCCGCGAGACCCAGTACTTC. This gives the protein CASQGLARETQYF.

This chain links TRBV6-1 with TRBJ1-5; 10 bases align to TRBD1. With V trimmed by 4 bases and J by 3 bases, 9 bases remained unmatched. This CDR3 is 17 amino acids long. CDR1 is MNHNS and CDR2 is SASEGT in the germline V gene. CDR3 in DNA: TGTGCCAGCAGTGGTCATTGGACAGGGGGGTACAATCAGCCCCAGCATTTT. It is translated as CASSGHWTGGYNQPQHF.

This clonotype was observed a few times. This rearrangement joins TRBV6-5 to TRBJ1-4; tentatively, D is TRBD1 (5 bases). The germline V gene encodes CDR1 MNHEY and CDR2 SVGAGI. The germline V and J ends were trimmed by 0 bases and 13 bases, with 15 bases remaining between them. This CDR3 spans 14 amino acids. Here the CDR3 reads CASSYSRTAQGLFF. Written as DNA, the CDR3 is TGTGCCAGCAGTTACTCAAGGACGGCGCAGGGACTGTTTTTT.

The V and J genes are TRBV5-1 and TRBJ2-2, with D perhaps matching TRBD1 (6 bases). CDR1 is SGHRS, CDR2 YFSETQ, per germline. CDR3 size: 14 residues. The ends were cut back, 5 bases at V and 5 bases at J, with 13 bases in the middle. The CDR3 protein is CASRPGVATGELFF. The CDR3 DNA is TGCGCCAGCAGACCAGGGGTGGCGACCGGGGAGCTGTTTTTT.

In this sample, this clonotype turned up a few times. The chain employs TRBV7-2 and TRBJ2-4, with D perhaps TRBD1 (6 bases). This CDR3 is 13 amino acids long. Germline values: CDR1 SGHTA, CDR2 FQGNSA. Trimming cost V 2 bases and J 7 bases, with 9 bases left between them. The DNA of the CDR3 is TGTGCCAGCAGCTTACGCGACAGGAACATTCAGTACTTC. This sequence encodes CASSLRDRNIQYF.

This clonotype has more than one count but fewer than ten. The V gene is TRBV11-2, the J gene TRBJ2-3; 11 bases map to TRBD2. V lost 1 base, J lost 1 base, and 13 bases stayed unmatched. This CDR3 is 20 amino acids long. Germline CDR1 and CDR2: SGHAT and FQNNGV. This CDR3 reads CASSLGLTSGVGWGTDTQYF. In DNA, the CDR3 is TGTGCCAGCAGCTTAGGCCTGACTAGCGGGGTCGGGTGGGGCACAGATACGCAGTATTTT.

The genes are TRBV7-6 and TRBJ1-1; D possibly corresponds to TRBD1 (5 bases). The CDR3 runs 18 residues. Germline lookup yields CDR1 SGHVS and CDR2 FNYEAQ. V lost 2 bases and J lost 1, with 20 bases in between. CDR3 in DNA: TGTGCCAGCAGCTTAATGGGATGGGGGAGTGAAGGGAACACTGAAGCTTTCTTT. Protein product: CASSLMGWGSEGNTEAFF.

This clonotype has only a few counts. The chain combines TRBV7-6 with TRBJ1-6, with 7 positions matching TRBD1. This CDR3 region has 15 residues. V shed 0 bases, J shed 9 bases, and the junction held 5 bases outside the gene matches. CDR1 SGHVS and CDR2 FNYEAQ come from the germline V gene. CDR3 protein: CASSLARGGSSPLHF. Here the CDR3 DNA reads TGTGCCAGCAGCTTAGCGCGAGGGGGCAGTTCACCCCTCCACTTT.

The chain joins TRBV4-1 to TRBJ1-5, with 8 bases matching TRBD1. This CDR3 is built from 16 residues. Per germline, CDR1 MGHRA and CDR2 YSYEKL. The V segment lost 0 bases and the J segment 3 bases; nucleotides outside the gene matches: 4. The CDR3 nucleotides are TGCGCCAGCAGCCAAGATGACAGGGGCCTCAATCAGCCCCAGCATTTT. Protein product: CASSQDDRGLNQPQHF.

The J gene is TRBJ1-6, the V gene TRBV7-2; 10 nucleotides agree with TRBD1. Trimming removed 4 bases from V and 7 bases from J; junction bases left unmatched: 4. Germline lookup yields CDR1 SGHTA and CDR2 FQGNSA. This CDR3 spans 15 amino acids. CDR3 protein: CASSSGTGENSPLHF. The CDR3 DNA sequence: TGTGCCAGCAGCTCCGGGACAGGGGAGAATTCACCCCTCCACTTT. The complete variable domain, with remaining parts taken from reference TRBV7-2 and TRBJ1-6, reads GAGVSQSPSNKVTEKGKDVELRCDPISGHTALYWYRQSLGQGLEFLIYFQGNSAPDKSGLPSDRFSAERTGGSVSTLTIQRTQQEDSAVYLCASSSGTGENSPLHFGNGTRLTVT.

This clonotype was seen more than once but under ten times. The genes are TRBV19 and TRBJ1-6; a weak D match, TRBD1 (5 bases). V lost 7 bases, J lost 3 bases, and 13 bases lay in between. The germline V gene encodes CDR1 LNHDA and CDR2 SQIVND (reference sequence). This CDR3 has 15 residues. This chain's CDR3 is CASNTAGSYNSPLHF. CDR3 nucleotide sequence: TGTGCCAGTAATACTGCAGGGAGCTATAATTCACCCCTCCACTTT. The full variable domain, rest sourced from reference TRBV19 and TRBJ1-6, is DGGITQSPKYLFRKEGQNVTLSCEQNLNHDAMYWYRQDPGQGLRLIYYSQIVNDFQKGDIAEGYSVSREKKESFPLTVTSAQKNPTAFYLCASNTAGSYNSPLHFGNGTRLTVT.

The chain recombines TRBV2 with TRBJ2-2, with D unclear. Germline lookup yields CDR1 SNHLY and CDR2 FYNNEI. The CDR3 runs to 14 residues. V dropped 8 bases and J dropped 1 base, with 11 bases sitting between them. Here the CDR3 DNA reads TGTGCCAGCTGGAATGGGCTGAACACCGGGGAGCTGTTTTTT. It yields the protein CASWNGLNTGELFF.

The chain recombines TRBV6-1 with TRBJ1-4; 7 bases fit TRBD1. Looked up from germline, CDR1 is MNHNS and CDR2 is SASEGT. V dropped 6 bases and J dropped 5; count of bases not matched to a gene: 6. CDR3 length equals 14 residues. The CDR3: CASRGGDSNEKLFF. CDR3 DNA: TGTGCCAGCAGGGGGGGGGACAGCAATGAAAAACTGTTTTTT.

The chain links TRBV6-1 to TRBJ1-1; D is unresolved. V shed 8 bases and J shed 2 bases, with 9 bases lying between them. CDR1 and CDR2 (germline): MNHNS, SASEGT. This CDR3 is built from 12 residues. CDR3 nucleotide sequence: TGTGCCAGCCTCCTGTACAACACTGAAGCTTTCTTT. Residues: CASLLYNTEAFF.

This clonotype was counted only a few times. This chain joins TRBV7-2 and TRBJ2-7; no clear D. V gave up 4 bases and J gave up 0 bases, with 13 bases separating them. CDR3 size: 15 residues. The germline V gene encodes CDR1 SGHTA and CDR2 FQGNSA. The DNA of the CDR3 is TGTGCCAGCAGCTCTAGGGCAGGCCTCTCCTACGAGCAGTACTTC. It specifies CASSSRAGLSYEQYF. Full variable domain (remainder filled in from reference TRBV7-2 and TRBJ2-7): GAGVSQSPSNKVTEKGKDVELRCDPISGHTALYWYRQSLGQGLEFLIYFQGNSAPDKSGLPSDRFSAERTGGSVSTLTIQRTQQEDSAVYLCASSSRAGLSYEQYFGPGTRLTVT.

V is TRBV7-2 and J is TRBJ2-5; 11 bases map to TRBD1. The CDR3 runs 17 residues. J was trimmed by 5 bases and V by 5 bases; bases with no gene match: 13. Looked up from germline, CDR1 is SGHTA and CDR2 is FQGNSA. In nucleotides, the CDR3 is TGTGCCAGCAGCCACGGGACAGGGGGATTGTCTGGGGAGACCCAGTACTTC. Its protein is CASSHGTGGLSGETQYF.

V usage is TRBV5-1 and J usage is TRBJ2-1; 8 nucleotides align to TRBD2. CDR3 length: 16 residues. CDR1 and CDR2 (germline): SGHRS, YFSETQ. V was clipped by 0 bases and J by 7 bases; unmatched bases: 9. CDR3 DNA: TGCGCCAGCAGCTTGGTTGGCGGGAGGCCGGGGAATGAGCAGTTCTTC. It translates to CASSLVGGRPGNEQFF.

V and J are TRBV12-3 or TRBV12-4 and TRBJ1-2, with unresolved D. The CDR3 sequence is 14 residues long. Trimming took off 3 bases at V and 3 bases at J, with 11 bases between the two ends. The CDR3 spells CASSFGVRHYGYTF. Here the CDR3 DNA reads TGTGCCAGCAGTTTCGGGGTTAGGCACTATGGCTACACCTTC.

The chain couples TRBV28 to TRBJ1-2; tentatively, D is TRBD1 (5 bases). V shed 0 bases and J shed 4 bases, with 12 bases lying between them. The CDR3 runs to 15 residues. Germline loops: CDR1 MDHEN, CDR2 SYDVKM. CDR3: CASSLWSRTTYGYTF. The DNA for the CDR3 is TGTGCCAGCAGTTTATGGTCCAGGACAACCTATGGCTACACCTTC.

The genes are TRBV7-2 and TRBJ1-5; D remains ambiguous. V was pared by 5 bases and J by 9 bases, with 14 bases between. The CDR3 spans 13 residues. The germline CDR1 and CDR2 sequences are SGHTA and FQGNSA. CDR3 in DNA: TGTGCCAGCAGCATAGGACCGGAGGGGCCCCAGCATTTT. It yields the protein CASSIGPEGPQHF.